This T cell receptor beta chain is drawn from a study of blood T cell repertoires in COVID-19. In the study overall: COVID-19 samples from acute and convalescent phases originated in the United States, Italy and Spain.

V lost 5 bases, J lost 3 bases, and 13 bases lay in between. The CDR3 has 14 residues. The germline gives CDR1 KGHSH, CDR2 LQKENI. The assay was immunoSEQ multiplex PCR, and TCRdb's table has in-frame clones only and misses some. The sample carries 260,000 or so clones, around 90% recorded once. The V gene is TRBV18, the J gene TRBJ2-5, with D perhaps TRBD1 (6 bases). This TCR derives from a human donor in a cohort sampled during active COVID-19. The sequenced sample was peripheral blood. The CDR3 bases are TGTGCCAGCTCAGGAGACGCAGGGGAAGAGACCCAGTACTTC. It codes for CASSGDAGEETQYF.